Below are 26 T cell receptor beta chains sequenced from a single sample in a study of cytomegalovirus exposure and HLA in healthy donors. PCR amplification relied on 60 Vbeta primers (plus 13 Jbeta primers). The data were produced by immunoSEQ multiplex PCR, yet TCRdb's version contains in-frame clones alone and is incomplete. The data contain roughly 130,000 clones, about 80% of them singletons. What was sequenced was PBMCs. These receptors originate from a man in his forties or fifties in good health and CMV-seronegative.

V usage is TRBV7-6 and J usage is TRBJ2-7; possible D gene TRBD1, 5 bases. The CDR3 has 16 residues. Per the germline V gene, CDR1 is SGHVS and CDR2 is FNYEAQ. V lost 4 bases to trimming and J lost 3 bases, with 19 bases between them. CDR3 nucleotide sequence: TGTGCCAGCAGCTCTGTCGCTGGGCAGGGCGGCTACGAGCAGTACTTC. Residues: CASSSVAGQGGYEQYF. Based on the CDR3 plus reference TRBV7-6 and TRBJ2-7, the full variable domain is GAGVSQSPRYKVTKRGQDVALRCDPISGHVSLYWYRQALGQGPEFLTYFNYEAQQDKSGLPNDRFSAERPEGSISTLTIQRTEQRDSAMYRCASSSVAGQGGYEQYFGPGTRLTVT.

V is TRBV28 and J is TRBJ1-4; TRBD1 matches at 9 bases. The ends lost 6 bases at V and 12 bases at J; junction bases unmatched: 8. The CDR3 is made up of 13 amino acids. Germline V gene data show CDR1 as MDHEN and CDR2 as SYDVKM. The CDR3 loop is CASRKTGGGQLFF. The CDR3 coding sequence is TGTGCCAGCAGGAAAACAGGGGGCGGACAACTGTTTTTT.

This clone was observed a few times. V and J are TRBV5-1 and TRBJ2-5, with 10 bases fitting TRBD1. J was trimmed by 4 bases and V by 0 bases; bases with no gene match: 3. The CDR3 sequence is 15 residues long. Germline V gives CDR1 SGHRS, CDR2 YFSETQ. The CDR3 loop reads CASSLAGQGGETQYF. CDR3 DNA sequence: TGCGCCAGCAGCTTGGCCGGACAGGGGGGAGAGACCCAGTACTTC.

The chain joins TRBV5-1 to TRBJ1-1; 8 nucleotides match TRBD1. Germline V gene lookup returns CDR1 SGHRS and CDR2 YFSETQ. The CDR3 extends over 15 amino acids. V dropped 4 bases and J dropped 6; count of bases not matched to a gene: 11. Here the CDR3 reads CASSPLGQGRSEAFF. The CDR3 DNA is TGCGCCAGCAGCCCGCTCGGACAGGGCCGATCTGAAGCTTTCTTT.

This chain uses TRBV6-1 with TRBJ2-1, with a possible D match to TRBD2 (5 bases). The CDR3 runs to 16 residues. Germline CDR1 MNHNS, CDR2 SASEGT. With 0 bases removed from V and 2 bases from J, the gap between germline ends came to 11 bases. This CDR3 is CASSEAGSVTYNEQFF. The CDR3 DNA reads as TGTGCCAGCAGTGAAGCAGGTAGCGTTACCTACAATGAGCAGTTCTTC.

CDR3 sequence: CASSYAGIKDAEAFF. The CDR3 nucleotides are TGTGCCAGCAGCTACGCGGGGATTAAGGACGCTGAAGCTTTCTTT. The chain is built from TRBV7-9 and TRBJ1-1, with D hard to call. Trimming stripped 4 bases from V and 6 bases from J, with 18 bases between. This CDR3 has 15 amino acids. The V gene's germline CDR1 is SEHNR and CDR2 FQNEAQ (reference sequence).

V gene TRBV29-1 combines with J gene TRBJ1-2, with D possibly TRBD1 on 6 matching bases. The ends were cut back, 0 bases at V and 0 bases at J, with 17 bases in the middle. This CDR3 is 17 amino acids long. Per germline, CDR1 SQVTM and CDR2 ANQGSEA. The CDR3: CSVEDPGQTSPNYGYTF. CDR3 DNA: TGCAGCGTTGAAGATCCCGGACAGACAAGCCCTAACTATGGCTACACCTTC.

The J gene is TRBJ1-5, the V gene TRBV18; maybe TRBD1 (6 bases). Trimming pared 3 bases from V and 0 bases from J, leaving 12 bases between. The CDR3 extends over 16 amino acids. Germline CDR1 reads KGHSH; CDR2 reads LQKENI. The DNA of the CDR3 is TGTGCCAGCTCACCTTTCAGGGGAAATAGCAATCAGCCCCAGCATTTT. Translation gives CASSPFRGNSNQPQHF.

In this sample, this clone turned up a few times. The chain employs TRBV2 and TRBJ1-1; D uncertain. Germline-derived CDR1 and CDR2 are SNHLY and FYNNEI. The CDR3 runs 12 residues. Trimming pared 4 bases from V and 11 bases from J, leaving 14 bases between. CDR3 DNA: TGTGCCAGCAGTGCCTGGTCGTCGGGTGCTTTCTTT. This encodes CASSAWSSGAFF. The full variable domain, completed using reference TRBV2 and TRBJ1-1, is EPEVTQTPSHQVTQMGQEVILRCVPISNHLYFYWYRQILGQKVEFLVSFYNNEISEKSEIFDDQFSVERPDGSNFTLKIRSTKLEDSAMYFCASSAWSSGAFFGQGTRLTVV.

This chain links TRBV5-6 with TRBJ1-5, with TRBD1 matching 9 bases. The CDR3 is made up of 18 amino acids. Trimming cost V 5 bases and J 1 base; bases outside gene matches: 13. Germline V gene sequence: CDR1 SGHDT, CDR2 YYEEEE. CDR3 sequence (DNA): TGTGCCAGCAGTAAGCGTAAGACCGGGACAGGGAGCAATCAGCCCCAGCATTTT. Its translation: CASSKRKTGTGSNQPQHF.

V and J are TRBV2 and TRBJ2-6; no clear D. CDR1 and CDR2 from the germline V gene are SNHLY and FYNNEI. V shed 4 bases and J shed 0 bases, with 7 bases lying between them. The CDR3 runs 15 residues. The CDR3 sequence: CASSGAHSGANVLTF. In DNA form, the CDR3 reads TGTGCCAGCAGTGGGGCCCACTCTGGGGCCAACGTCCTGACTTTC.

The chain links TRBV27 to TRBJ2-3; 13 nucleotides align to TRBD2. V lost 3 bases to trimming and J lost 3 bases; unmatched junction nucleotides: 0. The CDR3 sequence is 15 residues long. Looked up from germline, CDR1 is MNHEY and CDR2 is SMNVEV (reference sequence). The CDR3 here is CASSLTSGRTDTQYF. Written as DNA, the CDR3 is TGTGCCAGCAGTTTGACTAGCGGGAGGACAGATACGCAGTATTTT.

The V call is TRBV6-5, the J call TRBJ1-2; TRBD1 agrees at 7 bases. V dropped 4 bases and J dropped 1; count of bases not matched to a gene: 9. The germline CDR1 and CDR2 sequences are MNHEY and SVGAGI. The CDR3 length is 16 residues. The CDR3 loop is CASSSLSDRFNYGYTF. In DNA, the CDR3 is TGTGCCAGCAGTTCCCTCTCGGACAGGTTTAACTATGGCTACACCTTC.

The gene calls are TRBV29-1 and TRBJ1-2; no reliable D call. CDR1 is SQVTM, CDR2 ANQGSEA, per germline. Trimming left V 1 base short and J 8 bases short, with 11 bases between. The CDR3 runs to 12 residues. CDR3 sequence reads: CSVEAESGGYTF. The CDR3 DNA reads as TGCAGCGTTGAAGCGGAGTCCGGGGGCTACACCTTC.

This clone has a handful of counts. The chain links TRBV29-1 to TRBJ1-1, with TRBD1 matching 8 bases. CDR1 and CDR2 from the germline V gene are SQVTM and ANQGSEA. The CDR3 extends over 15 amino acids. Unmatched junction bases numbered 8, after V lost 4 bases and J lost 1 base. CDR3 DNA sequence: TGCAGCGTTGCCGGGCTAACAGGGGGGAACACTGAAGCTTTCTTT. Amino acid sequence: CSVAGLTGGNTEAFF.

V and J are TRBV6-4 and TRBJ1-5; 8 nucleotides line up with TRBD1. The CDR3 totals 17 residues. Trimming cost V 3 bases and J 0 bases; bases outside gene matches: 7. Looked up from germline, CDR1 is MRHNA and CDR2 is SNTAGT. The CDR3 region has the DNA TGTGCCAGCAGTGAATTGGACAGGGCCCATAGCAATCAGCCCCAGCATTTT. Protein sequence: CASSELDRAHSNQPQHF.

The chain couples TRBV7-9 to TRBJ2-5; TRBD2 matches at 9 bases. The CDR3 covers 17 residues. J was trimmed by 4 bases and V by 4 bases; bases with no gene match: 13. From germline, CDR1 is SEHNR and CDR2 FQNEAQ (reference sequence). Written as DNA, the CDR3 is TGTGCCAGCAGCTCCCTCATGGACCTAGCGGGACGAGAGACCCAGTACTTC. This sequence encodes CASSSLMDLAGRETQYF.

The genes are TRBV7-8 and TRBJ2-5, with TRBD2 matching 11 bases. The length of the CDR3 is 14 residues. Per germline, CDR1 SGHVS and CDR2 FQNEAQ. The ends lost 5 bases at V and 6 bases at J; junction bases unmatched: 5. The chain's CDR3 is CASSMTSGVKTQYF. CDR3 nucleotide sequence: TGTGCCAGCAGCATGACTAGCGGGGTGAAGACCCAGTACTTC.

This clone is a singleton in its sample. Without the conserved terminal phenylalanine or tryptophan, this CDR3 likely stems from a read error. The chain uses TRBV7-9 and TRBJ1-4; D possibly corresponds to TRBD1 (5 bases). Germline V gives CDR1 SEHNR, CDR2 FQNEAQ (reference sequence). The V gene lost 2 bases and the J gene lost 4 bases, with 11 bases spanning the gap. This CDR3 has 15 amino acids. CDR3 loop: CASSLLGQGNEKLFV. Written as DNA, the CDR3 is TGTGCCAGCAGCTTATTGGGTCAGGGTAATGAAAAACTGTTTGTT.

The table lists this clone with a few counts. The chain recombines TRBV30 with TRBJ1-1, with 8 bases aligning to TRBD1. J lost 6 bases, V lost 0 bases, and 0 bases had no gene match. The CDR3 spans 12 residues. The germline CDR1 and CDR2 sequences are GTSNPN and SVGIG (reference sequence). The CDR3 protein is CAWSVGQAEAFF. The DNA of the CDR3 is TGTGCCTGGAGTGTGGGACAGGCTGAAGCTTTCTTT.

The rearrangement joins TRBV5-4 to TRBJ2-2; unclear D gene. The CDR3 is 14 amino acids. The ends were cut back, 0 bases at V and 4 bases at J, with 7 bases in the middle. Germline loops: CDR1 SGHNT, CDR2 YYREEE (reference sequence). The CDR3 loop reads CASSLDHTTGELFF. The CDR3 nucleotides read TGTGCCAGCAGCTTGGACCACACCACCGGGGAGCTGTTTTTT.

The chain uses TRBV28 and TRBJ1-2, with 7 nucleotides matching TRBD1. Trimming took 8 bases from V and 3 from J; bases not matched to a gene: 0. Germline V gene data show CDR1 as MDHEN and CDR2 as SYDVKM. This CDR3 region has 11 residues. CDR3 protein: CASQGDYGYTF. CDR3 DNA sequence: TGTGCCAGCCAGGGGGACTATGGCTACACCTTC.

V gene TRBV14 combines with J gene TRBJ1-2; D not certain. V was cut by 0 bases and J by 7 bases, with 18 bases left in between. The CDR3 consists of 16 residues. Germline-derived CDR1 and CDR2 are SGHDN and FVKESK. CDR3 DNA: TGTGCCAGCAGCCAAGATCAAGGGTCCAGGACTGGTGGCTACACCTTC. Protein product: CASSQDQGSRTGGYTF.

The CDR3 reads CASSQEGAGTGTYEQYF. The CDR3, as DNA: TGCGCCAGCAGCCAAGAAGGGGCCGGGACAGGGACGTACGAGCAGTACTTC. This chain uses TRBV4-1 with TRBJ2-7; 9 bases fit TRBD1. The junction had 10 bases not matched to a gene; V was cut back by 0 bases and J by 4 bases. CDR1 and CDR2 (germline): MGHRA, YSYEKL. The CDR3 sequence is 17 residues long.

This clone was observed a handful of times. CDR3 amino acids: CASSQTSFGSQYF. The CDR3 region has the DNA TGTGCCAGCAGTCAGACTAGTTTTGGTTCCCAGTACTTC. This chain uses TRBV6-5 with TRBJ2-5; D may be TRBD2 (6 bases). Germline CDR1 MNHEY, CDR2 SVGAGI. Between the trimmed V and J ends, which lost 5 bases and 9 bases, there was a span of 16 bases. The CDR3 extends over 13 amino acids.

This clone was found once. This rearrangement joins TRBV10-3 to TRBJ2-2, with 16 bases fitting TRBD2. Germline CDR1 and CDR2: ENHRY and SYGVKD. Trimming took 6 bases from V and 3 from J; bases not matched to a gene: 16. The CDR3 has 21 residues. CDR3 coding DNA: TGTGCCATCAGAGACCAGGGACTAGCGGGAGGGGCCCGGGCTTACACCGGGGAGCTGTTTTTT. Encoded protein: CAIRDQGLAGGARAYTGELFF.